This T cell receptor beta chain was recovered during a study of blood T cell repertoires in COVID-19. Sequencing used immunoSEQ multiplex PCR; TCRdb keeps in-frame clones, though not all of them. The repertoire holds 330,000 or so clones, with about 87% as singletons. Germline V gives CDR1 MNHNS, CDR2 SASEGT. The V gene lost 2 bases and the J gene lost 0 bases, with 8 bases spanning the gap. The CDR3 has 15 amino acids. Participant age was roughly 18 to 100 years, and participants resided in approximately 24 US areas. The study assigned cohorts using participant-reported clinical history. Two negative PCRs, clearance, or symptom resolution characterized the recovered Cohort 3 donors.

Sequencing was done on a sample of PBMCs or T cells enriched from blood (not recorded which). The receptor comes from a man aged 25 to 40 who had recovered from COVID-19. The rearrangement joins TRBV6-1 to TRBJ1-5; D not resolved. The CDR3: CASSEMAFSNQPQHF. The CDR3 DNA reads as TGTGCCAGCAGTGAAATGGCTTTTAGCAATCAGCCCCAGCATTTT.